This is a list of T cell receptor beta chains from one sample in a study of blood T cell repertoires in COVID-19. The assay was immunoSEQ multiplex PCR, and TCRdb's table has in-frame clones only and misses some. The sample consists of about 170,000 clones, about 85% of them appearing once. The sample taken for sequencing was peripheral blood. The receptors were sampled from a man of 80 years or more with COVID-19, enrolled during active disease. Each CDR3 is given with its conserved first and last residue. A D gene is named only where the DNA matches it firmly. The size field is filled for only some rows; it gives once, few, many or a size class.

size: .; V: TRBV18; D: TRBD1; J: TRBJ2-3; CDR3: CASSVRQGRADTQYF; DNA: TGTGCCAGCTCAGTCCGACAGGGGCGGGCAGATACGCAGTATTTT
size: few; V: TRBV24-1; D: .; J: TRBJ1-2; CDR3: CATSIAANYGYTF; DNA: TGTGCCACCAGTATCGCAGCTAACTATGGCTACACCTTC
size: once; V: TRBV29-1; D: .; J: TRBJ2-1; CDR3: CSVATDSNEQFF; DNA: TGCAGCGTTGCTACTGACAGCAATGAGCAGTTCTTC
size: once; V: TRBV19; D: .; J: TRBJ2-5; CDR3: CASSRQSFQETQYF; DNA: TGTGCCAGTAGCCGACAGTCCTTTCAAGAGACCCAGTACTTC
size: .; V: TRBV5-4; D: TRBD1; J: TRBJ1-3; CDR3: CASSLGAPGQSSGNTIYF; DNA: TGTGCCAGCAGCTTGGGGGCCCCGGGACAGAGCTCTGGAAACACCATATATTTT
size: .; V: TRBV4-1; D: .; J: TRBJ1-1; CDR3: CASSPVGGNTEAFF; DNA: TGCGCCAGCAGCCCTGTGGGGGGGAACACTGAAGCTTTCTTT
size: .; V: TRBV11-2; D: .; J: TRBJ2-3; CDR3: CASSSFTDTQYF; DNA: TGTGCCAGCAGCTCCTTCACAGATACGCAGTATTTT
size: .; V: TRBV7-2; D: .; J: TRBJ1-3; CDR3: CASSPPGRAGNTIYF; DNA: TGTGCCAGCAGCCCCCCCGGCAGGGCTGGAAACACCATATATTTT
size: .; V: TRBV7-8; D: TRBD2; J: TRBJ2-3; CDR3: CASRTSRGRTSGGTSTDTQYF; DNA: TGTGCCAGCAGAACTTCACGCGGCAGGACTAGCGGGGGGACAAGCACAGATACGCAGTATTTT
size: .; V: TRBV19; D: TRBD1; J: TRBJ2-3; CDR3: CASSILRTGGTDTQYF; DNA: TGTGCCAGTAGTATTCTAAGGACAGGGGGCACAGATACGCAGTATTTT
size: .; V: TRBV6-5; D: .; J: TRBJ1-2; CDR3: CASRTGPAYGYTF; DNA: TGTGCCAGCAGGACAGGCCCGGCCTATGGCTACACCTTC
size: .; V: TRBV7-3; D: .; J: TRBJ2-1; CDR3: CASSRGAPGPFSYNEQFF; DNA: TGTGCCAGCAGCCGCGGGGCTCCCGGCCCATTCTCCTACAATGAGCAGTTCTTC
size: .; V: TRBV4-1; D: .; J: TRBJ1-2; CDR3: CASSQILRGLGFGYTF; DNA: TGCGCCAGCAGCCAAATCCTACGGGGGTTAGGGTTTGGCTACACCTTC
size: .; V: TRBV5-4; D: TRBD1; J: TRBJ2-1; CDR3: CASSRMIWTGNEQFF; DNA: TGTGCCAGCAGCCGAATGATCTGGACAGGCAATGAGCAGTTCTTC
size: .; V: TRBV5-1; D: .; J: TRBJ2-7; CDR3: CASSLDTTYEQYF; DNA: TGCGCCAGCAGCTTGGACACCACCTACGAGCAGTACTTC
size: .; V: TRBV24-1; D: TRBD1; J: TRBJ2-5; CDR3: CATSERDRLETQYF; DNA: TGTGCCACCAGTGAACGGGACAGATTAGAGACCCAGTACTTC
size: .; V: TRBV9; D: .; J: TRBJ2-1; CDR3: CASSWGGVDNEQFF; DNA: TGTGCCAGCAGTTGGGGGGGCGTAGACAATGAGCAGTTCTTC
size: .; V: TRBV6-5; D: TRBD1; J: TRBJ1-1; CDR3: CASRPGQGDTEAFF; DNA: TGTGCCAGCAGGCCCGGACAGGGGGACACTGAAGCTTTCTTT
size: .; V: TRBV5-6; D: TRBD1; J: TRBJ1-4; CDR3: CASSEDRGPLTNEKLFF; DNA: TGTGCCAGCAGCGAGGACAGGGGGCCCCTAACTAATGAAAAACTGTTTTTT
size: .; V: TRBV18; D: .; J: TRBJ1-3; CDR3: CASSPESGNTIYF; DNA: TGTGCCAGCTCACCAGAGTCTGGAAACACCATATATTTT
size: .; V: TRBV21-1; D: .; J: TRBJ1-4; CDR3: CASSKEGQPGQGARSNEKLFF; DNA: TGTGCCAGCAGCAAAGAGGGGCAACCGGGACAGGGGGCTCGGTCTAATGAAAAACTGTTTTTT
size: .; V: TRBV19; D: .; J: TRBJ2-3; CDR3: CASSLDSSSTDTQYF; DNA: TGTGCCAGTAGCCTGGACAGCTCTAGCACAGATACGCAGTATTTT
size: .; V: TRBV5-1; D: .; J: TRBJ1-3; CDR3: CASSLGALSGNTIYF; DNA: TGCGCCAGCAGCTTGGGGGCTCTCTCTGGAAACACCATATATTTT
size: few; V: TRBV12-3/TRBV12-4; D: TRBD2; J: TRBJ2-5; CDR3: CASSSTSGETQYF; DNA: TGTGCCAGCAGCTCTACTAGCGGGGAGACCCAGTACTTC
size: few; V: TRBV27; D: TRBD1; J: TRBJ1-1; CDR3: CASSPQGRMNTEAFF; DNA: TGTGCCAGCAGCCCACAGGGGCGCATGAACACTGAAGCTTTCTTT
size: .; V: TRBV28; D: .; J: TRBJ1-1; CDR3: CASRIQNPVLEAFF; DNA: TGTGCCAGCAGGATACAGAACCCCGTCCTTGAAGCTTTCTTT
size: .; V: TRBV2; D: .; J: TRBJ2-5; CDR3: CASSGGRETQYF; DNA: TGTGCCAGCAGTGGAGGTCGTGAGACCCAGTACTTC
size: .; V: TRBV9; D: TRBD1; J: TRBJ1-2; CDR3: CASSVERGDRNYGYTF; DNA: TGTGCCAGCAGCGTAGAAAGGGGGGACAGGAACTATGGCTACACCTTC
size: .; V: TRBV24-1; D: .; J: TRBJ2-2; CDR3: CATSDPGTGELFF; DNA: TGTGCCACCAGTGATCCGGGCACCGGGGAGCTGTTTTTT
size: .; V: TRBV18; D: .; J: TRBJ2-7; CDR3: CASLRERGGHEQYF; DNA: TGTGCCAGCCTGAGGGAGAGGGGAGGCCACGAGCAGTACTTC
size: .; V: TRBV5-1; D: .; J: TRBJ2-7; CDR3: CASSLEGTTYEQYF; DNA: TGCGCCAGCAGCTTAGAGGGAACCACCTACGAGCAGTACTTC
size: .; V: TRBV18; D: .; J: TRBJ1-1; CDR3: CASSPGQGNTEAFF; DNA: TGTGCCAGCTCACCAGGGCAGGGGAACACTGAAGCTTTCTTT
size: .; V: TRBV19; D: .; J: TRBJ1-2; CDR3: CASTDTGTDYGYTF; DNA: TGTGCCAGTACCGACACAGGGACGGACTATGGCTACACCTTC
size: .; V: TRBV21-1; D: .; J: TRBJ2-3; CDR3: CASSTPGTITADTQYF; DNA: TGTGCCAGCAGCACCCCCGGGACAATTACCGCAGATACGCAGTATTTT
size: once; V: TRBV7-9; D: .; J: TRBJ2-1; CDR3: CASSYQGTMASYNEQFF; DNA: TGTGCCAGCAGCTATCAGGGTACGATGGCGTCCTACAATGAGCAGTTCTTC
size: .; V: TRBV5-1; D: TRBD2; J: TRBJ2-7; CDR3: CASSLLSGGRYEQYF; DNA: TGCGCCAGCAGCCTTCTGAGCGGGGGGCGCTACGAGCAGTACTTC
size: .; V: TRBV9; D: .; J: TRBJ2-1; CDR3: CASSVRPSSYNEQFF; DNA: TGTGCCAGCAGCGTACGCCCTAGCTCCTACAATGAGCAGTTCTTC
size: .; V: TRBV19; D: TRBD1; J: TRBJ1-4; CDR3: CASNARHRGKDITNEKLFF; DNA: TGTGCCAGTAACGCTAGGCACAGGGGGAAAGACATAACTAATGAAAAACTGTTTTTT
size: .; V: TRBV5-1; D: .; J: TRBJ2-7; CDR3: CASSPPGRSYEQYF; DNA: TGCGCCAGCAGCCCCCCCGGCAGGTCCTACGAGCAGTACTTC
size: .; V: TRBV5-5; D: .; J: TRBJ1-3; CDR3: CASTPAGVKTGNTIYF; DNA: TGTGCCAGCACCCCGGCGGGGGTAAAAACTGGAAACACCATATATTTT
size: .; V: TRBV7-8; D: .; J: TRBJ1-4; CDR3: CASSLDTSNEKLFF; DNA: TGTGCCAGCAGCTTGGACACTTCGAATGAAAAACTGTTTTTT
size: .; V: TRBV4-2; D: .; J: TRBJ1-6; CDR3: CASSQDARGSSPLHF; DNA: TGTGCCAGCAGCCAAGATGCCAGGGGAAGTTCACCCCTCCACTTT
size: few; V: TRBV5-1; D: .; J: TRBJ1-4; CDR3: CASSLSPDFNEKLFF; DNA: TGCGCCAGCAGCTTGAGTCCAGACTTTAATGAAAAACTGTTTTTT
size: .; V: TRBV6-1; D: .; J: TRBJ1-3; CDR3: CASSPEGAGNTIYF; DNA: TGTGCCAGCAGTCCGGAGGGTGCTGGAAACACCATATATTTT
size: .; V: TRBV19; D: .; J: TRBJ1-2; CDR3: CASSLPTGVNYGYTF; DNA: TGTGCCAGTAGTCTTCCGACAGGCGTGAACTATGGCTACACCTTC
size: .; V: TRBV5-1; D: .; J: TRBJ1-2; CDR3: CASSLVRQGRDYGYTF; DNA: TGCGCCAGCAGCTTGGTAAGGCAGGGGCGGGACTATGGCTACACCTTC
size: .; V: TRBV19; D: TRBD1; J: TRBJ1-2; CDR3: CASSRKGQNYGYTF; DNA: TGTGCCAGTAGTAGAAAGGGACAGAACTATGGCTACACCTTC
size: .; V: TRBV7-3; D: TRBD1; J: TRBJ2-3; CDR3: CASSLGTGSDTQYF; DNA: TGTGCCAGCAGCCTCGGGACAGGGTCAGATACGCAGTATTTT
size: few; V: TRBV5-1; D: TRBD1; J: TRBJ1-5; CDR3: CASSLDGDRSQPQHF; DNA: TGCGCCAGCAGCTTGGATGGGGACAGGTCCCAGCCCCAGCATTTT
size: .; V: TRBV6-5; D: .; J: TRBJ2-3; CDR3: CASSLTRPPDTQYF; DNA: TGTGCCAGCAGTCTGACTAGACCGCCAGATACGCAGTATTTT
size: .; V: TRBV19; D: TRBD1; J: TRBJ1-4; CDR3: CASRTGAFTNEKLFF; DNA: TGTGCCAGCCGGACAGGGGCATTTACTAATGAAAAACTGTTTTTT
size: .; V: TRBV6-5; D: .; J: TRBJ2-4; CDR3: CASSTKGLLANIQYF; DNA: TGTGCCAGCAGTACAAAGGGACTGCTGGCAAACATTCAGTACTTC
size: .; V: TRBV5-1; D: TRBD1; J: TRBJ2-1; CDR3: CASSLGQGYEQFF; DNA: TGCGCCAGCAGCCTTGGACAGGGGTATGAGCAGTTCTTC
size: .; V: TRBV11-3; D: TRBD1; J: TRBJ2-1; CDR3: CASSPRDRGTNEQFF; DNA: TGTGCCAGCAGTCCCCGTGACAGGGGAACAAATGAGCAGTTCTTC
size: few; V: TRBV2; D: TRBD1; J: TRBJ1-1; CDR3: CASSRQGGRNTEAFF; DNA: TGTGCCAGCAGTCGACAGGGAGGCAGGAACACTGAAGCTTTCTTT